This T cell receptor (beta chain) was profiled in a study of T cell responses to AZD1222 COVID-19 vaccine. Whole-study findings and limits: Across spike, vaccine-associated CD4 TCRs were found, dominant at 160-218 and 743-854. It was only after the peak T cell response that any repertoires were sampled. Donor demographics were predominantly white British with a female majority; clonal diversity may be underestimated.

TCRdb's copy holds only in-frame clones and misses some; the assay was immunoSEQ multiplex PCR. The sample includes some 160,000 clones, 80% to 95% of them seen just once. Details on this clone: Its antigen is not identified.

Between the trimmed V and J ends, which lost 0 bases and 2 bases, there was a span of 5 bases. The germline V gene encodes CDR1 SGDLS and CDR2 YYNGEE. The CDR3 is 13 residues long. This receptor was taken from an adult in good health. The material was peripheral blood, obtained on day 0 of AZD1222 vaccination. The J gene is TRBJ1-1, the V gene TRBV9; D unresolved. CDR3 region: CASSVGHNTEAFF. The CDR3 region has the DNA TGTGCCAGCAGCGTAGGACACAACACTGAAGCTTTCTTT.